This T cell receptor (beta chain) was identified during a study of blood T cell repertoires in COVID-19. With 4 bases clipped from V and 5 bases from J, the junction kept 12 bases outside the gene matches. The germline gives CDR1 SGHDT, CDR2 YYEEEE. This CDR3 spans 16 amino acids. In the original analysis: Researchers report that nucleated cell counts were estimated from reference gene primer amplification. Profiled with immunoSEQ multiplex PCR; TCRdb holds only in-frame clones, not every one. V, J and clone size are taken as reported in that table, and D and trimming were inferred from the DNA itself. The data contain approximately 61,000 clones, over 70% of them singletons.

This TCR came from a human donor in a cohort sampled during active COVID-19. The gene calls are TRBV5-6 and TRBJ1-5, with 7 nucleotides matching TRBD1. Sequenced input: peripheral blood. CDR3 nucleotides: TGTGCCAGCAGCCGGCGCGACAGGGCACGCGATCAGCCCCAGCATTTT. This gives the protein CASSRRDRARDQPQHF.